The 8 T cell receptor beta chains below come from one sample, sequenced in a study of graft-versus-host responses after intestinal transplantation. The repertoire was sequenced with immunoSEQ multiplex PCR; TCRdb's copy has only in-frame clones and lacks some. The sample lists 80,000 to 100,000 clones, 91% occurring once. Their antigens are not known. Material: unstimulated CD4+ T cells sorted from spleen or lymph node cells, obtained before transplant. These receptors all come from a human donor who was the organ donor for an intestinal transplant.

V is TRBV7-2 and J is TRBJ1-1, with 8 bases lining up with TRBD1. J gave up 12 bases and V 0 bases, and 9 bases lay outside the gene matches. CDR1 and CDR2 from the germline V gene are SGHTA and FQGNSA. The CDR3 extends over 14 amino acids. As DNA, the CDR3 is TGTGCCAGCAGCTTAGCAACTAAGGGACAGGTAACTTTCTTT. Translated: CASSLATKGQVTFF.

V gene TRBV4-3 combines with J gene TRBJ2-7, with 8 bases matching TRBD1. J was trimmed by 1 base and V by 1 base; bases with no gene match: 3. CDR1 and CDR2 from the germline V gene are LGHNA and YSLEER. The length of the CDR3 is 15 residues. The CDR3 nucleotides read TGCGCCAGCAGCCAAGCCTGGACAGGGTCCTACGAGCAGTACTTC. It codes for CASSQAWTGSYEQYF.

This clone has a handful of counts. The chain joins TRBV4-1 to TRBJ1-4; weak D call: TRBD1 (6 bases). V shed 1 base and J shed 11 bases, with 17 bases lying between them. Germline CDR1 reads MGHRA; CDR2 reads YSYEKL. The CDR3 totals 15 residues. The CDR3 here is CASSQAGATSRKLFF. CDR3 nucleotide sequence: TGCGCCAGCAGCCAAGCAGGGGCTACCAGTAGGAAACTGTTTTTT.

The V and J genes are TRBV2 and TRBJ2-3; D is uncertain. This CDR3 has 13 residues. V was trimmed by 8 bases and J by 0 bases, leaving 9 bases between them. Germline CDR1 SNHLY, CDR2 FYNNEI. The CDR3, as DNA: TGTGCCAGCCTCGGCAGGAGCACAGATACGCAGTATTTT. Protein: CASLGRSTDTQYF.

The chain couples TRBV6-1 to TRBJ2-3; D uncertain. The CDR3 contains 12 residues. V lost 7 bases to trimming and J lost 6 bases, with 11 bases between them. Germline V gene data show CDR1 as MNHNS and CDR2 as SASEGT. The CDR3 DNA reads as TGTGCCAGCACCCAATTGAGGGATACGCAGTATTTT. Residues: CASTQLRDTQYF.

As DNA, the CDR3 is TGTGCCAGTAGTCAACCCCTGGGCAGGTCACCGATGAACACTGAAGCTTTCTTT. Translating gives CASSQPLGRSPMNTEAFF. The rearrangement joins TRBV19 to TRBJ1-1; D gene ambiguous. The CDR3 totals 18 residues. Germline CDR1 is LNHDA and CDR2 is SQIVND (reference sequence). Trimming stripped 5 bases from V and 0 bases from J, with 22 bases between.

DNA for the CDR3: TGTGCCAGCAGCATCTACAGGGACAATGGCTACACCTTC. Protein product: CASSIYRDNGYTF. The rearrangement uses TRBV7-2 and TRBJ1-2, with D possibly TRBD1 on 6 matching bases. The CDR3 sequence is 13 residues long. Looked up from germline, CDR1 is SGHTA and CDR2 is FQGNSA. Trimming shortened V by 5 bases and J by 6 bases, and 13 bases separated the two germline ends.

The J gene is TRBJ2-5, the V gene TRBV5-1, with D possibly being TRBD2 (5 bases). The germline V gene has CDR1 SGHRS and CDR2 YFSETQ. This CDR3 region has 16 residues. Trimming removed 5 bases at V and 4 bases at J, with 21 bases between. CDR3 protein: CASSRRELGTGETQYF. The CDR3 DNA sequence: TGCGCCAGCAGTCGTCGGGAACTAGGAACGGGAGAGACCCAGTACTTC.